The rows below give T cell receptor beta chains drawn from one sample of a study of blood T cell repertoires in COVID-19. Using immunoSEQ multiplex PCR, the repertoire was profiled, and TCRdb retains in-frame clones only, with some absent. The table lists 250,000 to 400,000 clones, more than 75% of them singletons. Sequencing input: peripheral blood. The receptors were sampled from a man in his fifties with active or convalescent COVID-19. Each CDR3 is given with its conserved first and last residue. A D gene is named only where the DNA matches it firmly. Size tells how often a clone was seen (once, few, many) or the class of an expanded clone, and some rows leave it out.

cdr3_aa	cdr3_nt	clone_size	d_call	j_call	v_call
CASRAKDRGLQSPLHF	TGTGCCAGCAGAGCTAAGGACAGGGGGCTACAATCACCCCTCCACTTT	-	TRBD1	TRBJ1-6	TRBV2
CASSEGAGRANTGELFF	TGTGCCAGCAGTGAAGGGGCCGGGAGAGCGAACACCGGGGAGCTGTTTTTT	-	-	TRBJ2-2	TRBV6-1
CASSEPGGRRNVGTEQFF	TGTGCCAGCAGTGAACCCGGGGGGCGCAGGAACGTGGGCACTGAGCAGTTCTTC	-	-	TRBJ2-1	TRBV27
CASSLDLVGHEQYF	TGTGCCAGCAGCTTAGATCTGGTGGGGCACGAGCAGTACTTC	once	-	TRBJ2-7	TRBV11-2
CASSSRQVSSYEQYF	TGTGCCAGCAGCTCCCGACAGGTGAGCTCCTACGAGCAGTACTTC	-	-	TRBJ2-7	TRBV7-2
CASSKQGAYGEQYF	TGTGCCAGCAGTAAACAGGGAGCTTACGGCGAGCAGTACTTC	-	-	TRBJ2-7	TRBV28
CSVEGTLGAPSYNEQFF	TGCAGCGTTGAAGGGACATTGGGGGCCCCCTCCTACAATGAGCAGTTCTTC	-	-	TRBJ2-1	TRBV29-1
CASSHSFGGSNQPQHF	TGTGCCAGCAGCCATAGCTTCGGCGGAAGCAATCAGCCCCAGCATTTT	-	-	TRBJ1-5	TRBV5-6
CAISGNRDYGYTF	TGTGCCATCAGTGGGAACAGAGACTATGGCTACACCTTC	-	-	TRBJ1-2	TRBV10-3
CASSITGGVDTEAFF	TGTGCCAGCAGCATAACAGGGGGAGTAGACACTGAAGCTTTCTTT	-	TRBD1	TRBJ1-1	TRBV9
CASSFRDRGYTF	TGTGCCAGCAGTTTTCGGGACAGAGGCTACACCTTC	-	TRBD1	TRBJ1-2	TRBV28
CASSQQDRAYEQYF	TGCGCCAGCAGCCAACAGGACAGGGCCTACGAGCAGTACTTC	-	TRBD1	TRBJ2-7	TRBV4-3
CAWSLTMNTEAFF	TGTGCCTGGAGTCTGACAATGAACACTGAAGCTTTCTTT	-	-	TRBJ1-1	TRBV30
CASSYRGRPPSEQFF	TGTGCCAGCAGTTACCGTGGGAGACCCCCCAGTGAGCAGTTCTTC	-	-	TRBJ2-1	TRBV6-5
CASSLPSTSGKESSYNEQFF	TGCGCCAGCAGCCTCCCCTCGACTAGCGGGAAGGAGAGCTCCTACAATGAGCAGTTCTTC	-	TRBD2	TRBJ2-1	TRBV5-1
CASSGWTGSQIRYTF	TGTGCCAGCAGTGGATGGACAGGGAGTCAGATCCGGTACACCTTC	-	TRBD1	TRBJ1-2	TRBV28
CASSQGGLVTYEQYF	TGTGCCAGCAGCCAGGGCGGACTAGTCACCTACGAGCAGTACTTC	-	TRBD2	TRBJ2-7	TRBV3-1/TRBV3-2
CASSPGQGTYEQYF	TGTGCCAGCTCACCAGGACAGGGGACCTACGAGCAGTACTTC	-	TRBD1	TRBJ2-7	TRBV18
CASSGGTSGNPTDTQYF	TGTGCCAGCAGCGGGGGGACTAGCGGGAACCCCACAGATACGCAGTATTTT	-	TRBD2	TRBJ2-3	TRBV7-6
CASSGTGGNTEAFF	TGTGCCAGCAGCGGGACAGGGGGCAACACTGAAGCTTTCTTT	-	TRBD1	TRBJ1-1	TRBV5-6
CASSLTGGFFF	TGTGCCAGCAGTCTGACGGGTGGGTTTTTCTTT	-	-	TRBJ1-1	TRBV28
CASSGQGAGEKLFF	TGCGCCAGCAGCGGACAGGGGGCGGGTGAAAAACTGTTTTTT	few	TRBD1	TRBJ1-4	TRBV5-1
CASRSRVVSTGELFF	TGTGCTAGCAGGTCGAGGGTTGTGAGCACCGGGGAGCTGTTTTTT	-	-	TRBJ2-2	TRBV2
CASSPRGSGYNEQFF	TGTGCCAGCAGCCCGCGAGGTAGCGGGTACAATGAGCAGTTCTTC	-	TRBD2	TRBJ2-1	TRBV7-9
CASSLVSGGFTGELFF	TGTGCCAGCAGCTTAGTTAGCGGGGGGTTCACCGGGGAGCTGTTTTTT	-	TRBD2	TRBJ2-2	TRBV7-2
CASSLVGAGGDTQYF	TGTGCCAGCAGCTTAGTAGGAGCAGGGGGAGATACGCAGTATTTT	-	TRBD1	TRBJ2-3	TRBV7-9
CASKLGGTGGNYEQYF	TGTGCCAGCAAGCTGGGTGGGACAGGCGGGAACTACGAGCAGTACTTC	-	TRBD1	TRBJ2-7	TRBV7-6
CASSLVGANEKLFF	TGTGCCAGCAGCTTGGTTGGGGCCAATGAAAAACTGTTTTTT	-	-	TRBJ1-4	TRBV5-6
CASSLKLAGVDEQFF	TGTGCCAGCAGCTTGAAACTAGCGGGAGTGGATGAGCAGTTCTTC	-	TRBD2	TRBJ2-1	TRBV5-4
CASKRTPNYGYTF	TGTGCCAGTAAACGGACACCTAACTATGGCTACACCTTC	once	-	TRBJ1-2	TRBV19
CASSYGTGGYNEQFF	TGTGCCAGCAGCTATGGGACAGGTGGATACAATGAGCAGTTCTTC	-	TRBD1	TRBJ2-1	TRBV5-6
CASSAGTGYGYTF	TGTGCCAGCAGCGCGGGGACTGGCTATGGCTACACCTTC	-	-	TRBJ1-2	TRBV9
CASSQGGGTGTVAGDTQYF	TGTGCCAGCAGCCAAGGAGGTGGGACAGGAACCGTGGCGGGGGATACGCAGTATTTT	once	TRBD1	TRBJ2-3	TRBV3-1/TRBV3-2
CASSLGWGQGQETQYF	TGTGCCAGCAGTTTAGGGTGGGGACAGGGCCAAGAGACCCAGTACTTC	-	TRBD1	TRBJ2-5	TRBV27
CASSPSGTYSGNTIYF	TGTGCCAGCTCACCTTCGGGGACTTACTCTGGAAACACCATATATTTT	once	-	TRBJ1-3	TRBV18
CASSLSLDRNSPLHF	TGTGCCAGCAGTCTTTCATTGGACAGGAATTCACCCCTCCACTTT	-	TRBD1	TRBJ1-6	TRBV28
CASSFGGQETQYF	TGTGCCAGCAGCTTCGGCGGCCAAGAGACCCAGTACTTC	once	-	TRBJ2-5	TRBV5-5
CASSQDRGGVETQYF	TGCGCCAGCAGCCAAGATCGAGGTGGCGTAGAGACCCAGTACTTC	-	-	TRBJ2-5	TRBV4-1
CASSTGLAYNEQFF	TGTGCCAGTAGTACAGGACTAGCGTACAATGAGCAGTTCTTC	-	TRBD2	TRBJ2-1	TRBV19
CATSRENFGTDTQYF	TGTGCCACCAGCAGAGAAAATTTCGGCACAGATACGCAGTATTTT	-	-	TRBJ2-3	TRBV15
CASSPRLPQDGNTIYF	TGTGCCAGCTCACCACGGTTGCCTCAGGATGGAAACACCATATATTTT	-	-	TRBJ1-3	TRBV18
CASSIIGQLNTEAFF	TGTGCCAGTAGTATAATTGGCCAGTTGAACACTGAAGCTTTCTTT	once	-	TRBJ1-1	TRBV19
CASSSDREQFF	TGTGCCAGCAGCTCCGACAGAGAGCAGTTCTTC	-	-	TRBJ2-1	TRBV6-6